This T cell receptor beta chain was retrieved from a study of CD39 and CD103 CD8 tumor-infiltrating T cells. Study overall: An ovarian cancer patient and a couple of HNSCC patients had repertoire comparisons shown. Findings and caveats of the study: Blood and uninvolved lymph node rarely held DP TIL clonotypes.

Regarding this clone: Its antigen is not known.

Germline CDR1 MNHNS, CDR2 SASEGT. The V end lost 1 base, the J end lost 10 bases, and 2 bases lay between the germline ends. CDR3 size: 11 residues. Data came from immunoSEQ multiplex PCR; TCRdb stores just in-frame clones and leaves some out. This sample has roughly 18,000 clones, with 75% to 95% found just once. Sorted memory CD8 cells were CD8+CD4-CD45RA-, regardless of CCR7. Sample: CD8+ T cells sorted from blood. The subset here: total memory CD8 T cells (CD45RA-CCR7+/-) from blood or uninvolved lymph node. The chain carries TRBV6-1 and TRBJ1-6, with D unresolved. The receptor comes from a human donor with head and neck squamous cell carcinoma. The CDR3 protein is CASSEGSPLHF. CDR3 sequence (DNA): TGTGCCAGCAGTGAAGGGTCACCCCTCCACTTT.